A single T cell receptor beta chain is shown here with its context. Its antigen is still unknown. Only in-frame clones appear in the TCRdb table, and some are missing; sequencing was by immunoSEQ multiplex PCR. The data contain over 50,000 clones, around nine tenths of them singletons. Time point indicated: cycle 4 day 1 (C4D1), after six to seven weeks of nivolumab. Relapses following autologous stem cell transplantation were seen in all patients, with brentuximab vedotin exposure varying. This entry is derived from a study of PD-1 blockade in classical Hodgkin lymphoma. Findings and caveats of the study: Some patients began nivolumab under 1 year after ASCT. These patients were excluded from later analyses. CD4+ but not CD8+ TCR diversity rose significantly by C4D1.

The source material was peripheral blood mononuclear cells (PBMCs), sampled before the fourth cycle of nivolumab. The sequence was collected from a human donor with classical Hodgkin lymphoma.

CDR3 nucleotide sequence: TGTGCCAGCAGCCAAGTTCCTACGGGACAGGGGAGACTATATGGCTACACCTTC. It translates to CASSQVPTGQGRLYGYTF. This chain joins TRBV4-2 and TRBJ1-2; 10 bases are shared with TRBD1. V shed 1 base and J 5 bases; nucleotides not matched to a gene: 13. Germline V gene lookup returns CDR1 LGHNA and CDR2 YNFKEQ. This CDR3 is built from 18 residues.